The 9 T cell receptor beta chains reported below all come from one sample, sequenced in a study of blood T cell repertoires in COVID-19. Repertoires were generated with immunoSEQ multiplex PCR, while TCRdb's copy carries only in-frame clones and drops some. The sample includes roughly 250,000 clones, 86% of them seen just once. Sequencing was performed on PBMCs or T cells enriched from blood (not recorded which). The source is a woman in her forties or fifties who had recovered from COVID-19.

The rearrangement joins TRBV3-1 (or the pseudogene TRBV3-2) to TRBJ1-4; no firm D call. From germline, CDR1 is LGHDT and CDR2 YNNKEL (reference sequence). The CDR3 consists of 18 residues. V shed 1 base and J shed 5 bases, with 20 bases lying between them. In DNA form, the CDR3 reads TGTGCCAGCAGCCAAGGGCCAGGAGCCGGGAGATCGAATGAAAAACTGTTTTTT. Translation: CASSQGPGAGRSNEKLFF.

The chain has TRBV6-2 or TRBV6-3 and TRBJ2-2; possibly TRBD1 for D (6 bases). V shed 2 bases and J shed 5 bases, with 12 bases lying between them. Germline CDR1 MNHEY, CDR2 SVGEGT. The CDR3 totals 15 residues. CDR3 amino acids: CASSYRGTETGELFF. As DNA, the CDR3 is TGTGCCAGCAGTTACAGGGGGACGGAAACCGGGGAGCTGTTTTTT.

The chain employs TRBV28 and TRBJ2-7; 13 nucleotides match TRBD2. Germline V gene data show CDR1 as MDHEN and CDR2 as SYDVKM. J was trimmed by 4 bases and V by 4 bases; bases with no gene match: 16. This CDR3 is 19 amino acids long. CDR3 coding DNA: TGTGCCAGCAGTTCATTGATAAGGACTAGCGGGAGTCGTCTGTACGAGCAGTACTTC. Encoded protein: CASSSLIRTSGSRLYEQYF.

The chain employs TRBV6-6 and TRBJ1-5; D is unclear. There are 12 residues in the CDR3. Trimming took 4 bases from V and 7 from J, leaving 8 bases between them. In germline, CDR1 is MNHNY, CDR2 SVGAGI (reference sequence). DNA of the CDR3: TGTGCCAGCAGTTCACCAGGCCAGCCCCAGCATTTT. Translation: CASSSPGQPQHF.

The chain has TRBV28 and TRBJ1-6, with a tentative D call TRBD1 (5 bases). The CDR3 sequence is 13 residues long. CDR1 is MDHEN, CDR2 SYDVKM, per germline. The V end lost 8 bases, the J end lost 9 bases, and 14 bases lay between the germline ends. The CDR3 sequence is CASRGGPGSPLHF. The CDR3 coding sequence is TGTGCCAGCCGGGGGGGACCAGGTTCACCCCTCCACTTT.

The rearrangement joins TRBV5-4 to TRBJ1-6; D perhaps matches TRBD1 (6 bases). CDR1 and CDR2 (germline): SGHNT, YYREEE (reference sequence). Between the trimmed V and J ends, which lost 2 bases and 16 bases, there was a span of 13 bases. This CDR3 has 12 amino acids. CDR3 in amino acids: CASSFSAGTLHF. As DNA, the CDR3 is TGTGCCAGCAGCTTTTCCGCTGGGACACTCCACTTT.

The V and J genes are TRBV19 and TRBJ2-3; a weak D match, TRBD2 (5 bases). The CDR3 has 15 residues. V was shortened by 3 bases and J by 2 bases, with 12 bases between the two germline ends. In germline, CDR1 is LNHDA, CDR2 SQIVND (reference sequence). DNA for the CDR3: TGTGCCAGTAGTATGATGGCGGGTACCACAGATACGCAGTATTTT. Translating it yields CASSMMAGTTDTQYF.

The chain carries TRBV7-8 and TRBJ1-2, with TRBD1 as a possible D gene (5 bases). From germline, CDR1 is SGHVS and CDR2 FQNEAQ. The CDR3 totals 16 residues. Trimming removed 4 bases from V and 7 bases from J, with 22 bases in between. This chain's CDR3 is CASSSPGGGLRTGYTF. The CDR3 DNA reads as TGTGCCAGCAGCTCCCCGGGGGGGGGACTTCGGACTGGCTACACCTTC. Filled out from reference TRBV7-8 and TRBJ1-2, the complete variable domain reads GAGVSQSPRYKVAKRGQDVALRCDPISGHVSLFWYQQALGQGPEFLTYFQNEAQLDKSGLPSDRFFAERPEGSVSTLKIQRTQQEDSAVYLCASSSPGGGLRTGYTFGSGTRLTVV.

This chain uses TRBV23-1 with TRBJ2-1; the D gene is possibly TRBD2 (7 bases). TRBV23-1 is placed among ORFs of uncertain function. V was pared by 10 bases and J by 9 bases, with 22 bases between. This CDR3 spans 14 amino acids. The CDR3 region is CATRGETRGTEQFF. The CDR3, as DNA: TGCGCCACTCGGGGGGAAACCAGGGGAACTGAGCAGTTCTTC.